This TCR beta chain originates from a study of cytomegalovirus exposure and HLA in healthy donors. Vbeta (60) and Jbeta (13) primers were used in the PCR. Assay used: immunoSEQ multiplex PCR; TCRdb lists only in-frame clones, some missing. This sample's table has about 92,000 clones. Per germline, CDR1 SGHTA and CDR2 FQGNSA. The CDR3 has 14 amino acids. Worth noting for this clone: Its target is unknown. One end of the junction is discordant with germline, which a read error may explain.

Regarding the study as a whole: According to a later analysis, most TCR beta chains associated with CMV appeared HLA-restricted. Sequencing artifact likely explains a cluster of highly shared sequence variants.

This chain links TRBV7-2 with TRBJ2-1, with 9 bases aligning to TRBD2. Sequencing was carried out using PBMCs. This clonotype was obtained from a man between 50 and 59 years old in good health and CMV-seropositive. CDR3 nucleotides: TGTGCCAGCAGATTAGCGGGAGAAAACAATGAGCAGTTCTTC. Protein product: CASRLAGENNEQFF.